Listed below are T cell receptor beta chains from one sample, sequenced in a study of blood T cells in healthy people across ages. Each CDR3 protein is one row after TCRdb ran MiXCR on the 5' RACE reads. The repertoire holds some 1 million distinct CDR3 sequences, with roughly 45% as singletons. The sample taken for sequencing was blood. The receptors shown here come from a woman aged 60-75 years in good health. The CDR3 runs from the conserved cysteine through the conserved F or W. The D gene is left open where the match is weak. Clone size is shown for a subset of rows, as once, few, many or a class of expanded clone.

J gene: TRBJ2-3
clone size: -
D gene: TRBD1
V gene: TRBV30
CDR3 protein: CACDRGPDTQYF
CDR3 DNA: TGTGCCTGCGACAGGGGGCCAGATACGCAGTATTTT

J gene: TRBJ2-1
clone size: -
D gene: TRBD2
V gene: TRBV29-1
CDR3 protein: CSVERGSRYNEQFF
CDR3 DNA: TGCAGCGTTGAGCGCGGGAGTCGCTACAATGAGCAGTTCTTC

J gene: TRBJ2-1
clone size: -
D gene: -
V gene: TRBV5-6
CDR3 protein: CASSPRIRDEQFF
CDR3 DNA: TGTGCCAGCAGCCCTAGGATCAGGGATGAGCAGTTCTTC

J gene: TRBJ2-7
clone size: -
D gene: TRBD1
V gene: TRBV30
CDR3 protein: CAWSGEYRGYEQYF
CDR3 DNA: TGTGCCTGGAGTGGAGAGTACAGGGGATACGAGCAGTACTTC

J gene: TRBJ2-3
clone size: -
D gene: -
V gene: TRBV24-1
CDR3 protein: CATSDLASGSTDTQYF
CDR3 DNA: TGTGCCACCAGTGATTTGGCCAGCGGGAGCACAGATACGCAGTATTTT

J gene: TRBJ1-1
clone size: -
D gene: -
V gene: TRBV27
CDR3 protein: CASSRDGVSTEAFF
CDR3 DNA: TGTGCCAGCAGTCGGGACGGGGTGTCAACTGAAGCTTTCTTT

J gene: TRBJ1-2
clone size: -
D gene: TRBD1
V gene: TRBV4-1
CDR3 protein: CASSQLGGVLGGYTF
CDR3 DNA: TGCGCCAGCAGCCAACTAGGGGGCGTTCTCGGTGGCTACACCTTC

J gene: TRBJ2-6
clone size: few
D gene: TRBD1
V gene: TRBV29-1
CDR3 protein: CSVATGQGYSGANVLTF
CDR3 DNA: TGCAGCGTTGCGACCGGACAGGGCTACTCTGGGGCCAACGTCCTGACTTTC

J gene: TRBJ2-3
clone size: few
D gene: -
V gene: TRBV9
CDR3 protein: CASSVGLLTDTQYF
CDR3 DNA: TGTGCCAGCAGCGTAGGCCTCCTCACAGATACGCAGTATTTT

J gene: TRBJ2-7
clone size: many
D gene: -
V gene: TRBV6-5
CDR3 protein: CASRLEGAIANEQYF
CDR3 DNA: TGTGCCAGCAGACTGGAGGGGGCTATAGCGAACGAGCAGTACTTC

J gene: TRBJ2-3
clone size: -
D gene: -
V gene: TRBV7-9
CDR3 protein: CASRQYPKTDTQYF
CDR3 DNA: TGTGCCAGCAGACAGTATCCGAAGACAGATACGCAGTATTTT

J gene: TRBJ2-3
clone size: -
D gene: TRBD1
V gene: TRBV4-1
CDR3 protein: CASSQVAGQGLTDTQYF
CDR3 DNA: TGCGCCAGCAGCCAAGTTGCGGGACAGGGTCTTACAGATACGCAGTATTTT

J gene: TRBJ1-6
clone size: -
D gene: -
V gene: TRBV12-3/TRBV12-4
CDR3 protein: CASRKAGGNSPLHF
CDR3 DNA: TGTGCCAGCAGGAAGGCGGGGGGAAATTCACCCCTCCACTTT

J gene: TRBJ2-7
clone size: few
D gene: TRBD1
V gene: TRBV6-1
CDR3 protein: CASSVGTGADEQYF
CDR3 DNA: TGTGCCAGCAGTGTCGGGACAGGGGCTGACGAGCAGTACTTC

J gene: TRBJ2-5
clone size: -
D gene: TRBD1
V gene: TRBV5-1
CDR3 protein: CASSSADRGRETQYF
CDR3 DNA: TGCGCCAGCAGCTCAGCGGACAGGGGGCGGGAGACCCAGTACTTC

J gene: TRBJ2-7
clone size: -
D gene: TRBD1
V gene: TRBV5-8
CDR3 protein: CASSRRQGASYEQYF
CDR3 DNA: TGTGCCAGCAGCCGAAGACAGGGGGCCTCCTACGAGCAGTACTTC

J gene: TRBJ1-2
clone size: few
D gene: -
V gene: TRBV5-1
CDR3 protein: CASRGTRDYGYTF
CDR3 DNA: TGCGCCAGCCGTGGGACGCGTGACTATGGCTACACCTTC

J gene: TRBJ1-2
clone size: -
D gene: -
V gene: TRBV6-1
CDR3 protein: CASSEGPGPSYGYTF
CDR3 DNA: TGTGCCAGCAGTGAGGGGCCGGGACCGAGCTATGGCTACACCTTC

J gene: TRBJ2-3
clone size: many
D gene: -
V gene: TRBV6-5
CDR3 protein: CASSSQPGDTQYF
CDR3 DNA: TGTGCCAGCAGTTCCCAGCCGGGAGATACGCAGTATTTT

J gene: TRBJ1-2
clone size: -
D gene: -
V gene: TRBV27
CDR3 protein: CASSFVAGDNYGYTF
CDR3 DNA: TGTGCCAGCAGTTTCGTGGCAGGGGATAACTATGGCTACACCTTC